The present entry profiles one TCR beta chain with its context. Its specificity is unknown. This sample also contains other DNA sequences that code for the same CDR3. The sample belongs to a study of shared clonotypes between healthy human individuals. Study-wide background: The people who gave samples were two women and a few men aged 18 to 49. Study-wide results and limits: Sharing across a handful of donors was seen in 4.5% to 6.5% of naive CD4 clonotypes.

The CDR3 has 11 amino acids. The germline V and J ends were trimmed by 6 bases and 3 bases, with 8 bases remaining between them. Germline V gene lookup returns CDR1 DFQATT and CDR2 SNEGSKA (reference sequence). Per the original data handling: Junction-only immunoSEQ data arrived without quality scores, meaning filtering differed. Only in-frame clones appear in the TCRdb table, and some are missing; sequencing was by immunoSEQ multiplex PCR. V, J and clone size are taken as reported in that table, and D and trimming were inferred from the DNA itself. The data contain some 680,000 clones, around 73% of them singletons.

The specimen was memory CD4+ T cells sorted from blood. Described subset: CD45RA-negative fraction. The chain combines TRBV20-1 with TRBJ1-1, with unresolved D. The source of this sequence is a woman aged 25 to 39 in good health. The CDR3 nucleotides are TGCAGTGCCGATAGAGACACTGAAGCTTTCTTT. Protein product: CSADRDTEAFF.